This entry describes one TCR beta chain. This sample is part of a study of graft-versus-host responses after intestinal transplantation. Germline lookup yields CDR1 SGDLS and CDR2 YYNGEE. With 3 bases clipped from V and 5 bases from J, the junction kept 7 bases outside the gene matches. The CDR3 length is 15 residues. TCRdb keeps only in-frame clones here, not all; method: immunoSEQ multiplex PCR. The table lists about 37,000 clones, about nine tenths of them singletons. Both intraepithelial and lamina propria lymphocytes were released by processing graft tissue. The material was ileum tissue, obtained 204 days after intestinal transplant. The chain couples TRBV9 to TRBJ2-7; 11 bases are a match to TRBD2. The receptor was derived from a human patient who received an intestinal transplant, so some T cells may come from the graft donor. The CDR3 DNA sequence: TGTGCCAGCAGCGAAAGGACTAGCGGGCGGGACGAGCAGTACTTC. Protein sequence: CASSERTSGRDEQYF.